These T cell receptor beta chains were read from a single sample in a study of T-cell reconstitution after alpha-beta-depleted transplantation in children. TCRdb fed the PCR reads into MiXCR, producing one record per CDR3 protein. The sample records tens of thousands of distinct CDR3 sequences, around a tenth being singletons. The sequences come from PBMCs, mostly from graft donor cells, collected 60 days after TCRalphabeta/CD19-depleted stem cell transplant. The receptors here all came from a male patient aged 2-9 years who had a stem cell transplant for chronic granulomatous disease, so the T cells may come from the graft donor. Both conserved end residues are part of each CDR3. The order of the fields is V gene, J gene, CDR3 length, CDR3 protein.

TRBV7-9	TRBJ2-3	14	CASSSGGAQDTQYF
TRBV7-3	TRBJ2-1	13	CASSLDGSHEQFF
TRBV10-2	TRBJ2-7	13	CASSRGDRYEQYF
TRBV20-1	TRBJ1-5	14	CSARPGLNNQPQHF
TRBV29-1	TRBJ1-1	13	CSVESTGGTEAFF
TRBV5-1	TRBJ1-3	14	CASSGLGSGNTIYF
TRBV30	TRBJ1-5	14	CAWSHGTVNQPQHF
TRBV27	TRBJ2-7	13	CASSPGASYEQYF
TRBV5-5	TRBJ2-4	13	CGSSVSDKNIQYF
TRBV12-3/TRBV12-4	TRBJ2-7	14	CASSSIGASYEQYF
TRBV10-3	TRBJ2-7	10	CAISEREQYF
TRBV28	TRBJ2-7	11	CASRDAAGQYF
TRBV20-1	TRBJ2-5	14	CSATAEGFQETQYF
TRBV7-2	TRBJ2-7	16	CASSAKGATGGYEQYF
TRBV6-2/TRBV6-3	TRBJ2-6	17	CASRTSPGGPGANVLTF
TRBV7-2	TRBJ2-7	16	CASSSRPATYPYEQYF
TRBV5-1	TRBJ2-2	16	CASSSGTGANTGELFF
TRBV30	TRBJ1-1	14	CAWRPKGWSTEAFF
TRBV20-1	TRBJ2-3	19	CSARRLAGGPPGPTDTQYF
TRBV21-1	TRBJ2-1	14	CASRGLAGANEQFF